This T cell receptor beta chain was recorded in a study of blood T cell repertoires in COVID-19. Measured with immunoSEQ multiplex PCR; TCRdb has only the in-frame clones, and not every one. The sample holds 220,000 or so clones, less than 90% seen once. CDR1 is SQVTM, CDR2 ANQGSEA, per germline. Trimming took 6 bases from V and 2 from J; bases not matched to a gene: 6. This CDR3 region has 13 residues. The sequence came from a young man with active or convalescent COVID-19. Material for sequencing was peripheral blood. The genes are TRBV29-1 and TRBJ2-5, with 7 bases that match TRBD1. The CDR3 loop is CSVPTGVQETQYF. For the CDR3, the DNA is TGCAGCGTCCCAACAGGGGTTCAAGAGACCCAGTACTTC.